This T cell receptor (beta chain) is from a study of CD8+ T cells in alopecia areata. Study-level findings and limits: Scalp repertoires also include resident alphabeta T cells from normal skin.

PBMC-derived CD4+ and CD8+ T cells were sorted. cDNA reverse transcribed from extracted RNA served as the sequencing template. Here immunoSEQ multiplex PCR was the method, and the copy in TCRdb shows in-frame clones only, minus some. In the table there are some 110,000 clones, approximately 58% of which are singletons. This clone has only a few counts. Its target is unknown. The CDR3 extends over 13 amino acids. Trimming cost V 8 bases and J 6 bases, with 16 bases left between them. Sample: CD4+ T cells sorted from blood. The V call is TRBV23-1, the J call TRBJ1-1; D gene unclear. TRBV23-1 is an ORF, with its function uncertain. The receptor comes from a human donor in good health. This CDR3 reads CASSPFLVAEAFF. The CDR3 coding sequence is TGCGCCAGCTCCCCATTCCTCGTTGCTGAAGCTTTCTTT.